Presented here are 22 T cell receptor beta chains from one specimen sequenced in a study of blood T cell repertoires in COVID-19. Measured with immunoSEQ multiplex PCR; TCRdb has only the in-frame clones, and not every one. Here the sample spans approximately 200,000 clones, about 90% being singletons. What was sequenced was PBMCs or T cells enriched from blood (not recorded which). Every receptor here comes from a man aged 30-40 years who had recovered from COVID-19.

The V call is TRBV29-1, the J call TRBJ2-7; 8 positions agree with TRBD1. This CDR3 has 15 residues. J was trimmed by 0 bases and V by 7 bases; bases with no gene match: 11. Germline V CDR1 and CDR2: SQVTM, ANQGSEA. CDR3 region: CSAQRAGGVSYEQYF. As DNA, the CDR3 is TGCAGCGCTCAGCGGGCAGGGGGCGTCTCCTACGAGCAGTACTTC.

This chain connects TRBV28 to TRBJ2-7; 11 bases are shared with TRBD2. The CDR3 spans 15 residues. V gave up 6 bases and J gave up 2 bases; unmatched junction bases: 6. The germline V gene encodes CDR1 MDHEN and CDR2 SYDVKM. The CDR3 reads CASSRGTSGTYEQYF. The CDR3 DNA reads TGTGCCAGCAGCCGTGGGACTAGCGGAACCTACGAGCAGTACTTC.

V gene TRBV19 combines with J gene TRBJ1-1, with D maybe TRBD1 (5 bases). The CDR3 has 16 residues. Germline values: CDR1 LNHDA, CDR2 SQIVND (reference sequence). Trimming pared 4 bases from V and 1 base from J, leaving 16 bases between. The CDR3 DNA reads TGTGCCAGTAGTAACCGAGGAAGGGGCCCGAACACTGAAGCTTTCTTT. Translation: CASSNRGRGPNTEAFF.

The gene calls are TRBV2 and TRBJ2-1, with 15 positions matching TRBD2. V was clipped by 8 bases and J by 7 bases; unmatched bases: 18. The CDR3 extends over 19 amino acids. Germline values: CDR1 SNHLY, CDR2 FYNNEI. The CDR3 protein is CASSLLRTSGRVVVNEQFF. As DNA, the CDR3 is TGTGCCAGCTCATTGTTACGGACTAGCGGGAGGGTAGTGGTTAATGAGCAGTTCTTC.

This clone was seen more than once but under ten times. V and J are TRBV5-1 and TRBJ1-1, with D maybe TRBD1 (6 bases). Germline V gene lookup returns CDR1 SGHRS and CDR2 YFSETQ. The CDR3 is 13 amino acids. Trimming left V 4 bases short and J 1 base short, with 8 bases between. CDR3 region: CASSQGRNTEAFF. In nucleotides, the CDR3 is TGCGCCAGCAGCCAGGGGAGGAACACTGAAGCTTTCTTT.

This chain uses TRBV19 with TRBJ1-1, with 8 bases that match TRBD1. Trimming took 3 bases from V and 7 from J; bases not matched to a gene: 7. The CDR3 has 14 amino acids. From germline, CDR1 is LNHDA and CDR2 SQIVND (reference sequence). CDR3 in DNA: TGTGCCAGTAGTATCCGGGGACAGGAATTTGAAGCTTTCTTT. Encoded protein: CASSIRGQEFEAFF.

The gene calls are TRBV7-9 and TRBJ1-1; D remains unclear. V gave up 2 bases and J gave up 1 base, with 2 bases separating them. The CDR3 sequence is 12 residues long. Per the germline V gene, CDR1 is SEHNR and CDR2 is FQNEAQ (reference sequence). The chain's CDR3 is CASSLQNTEAFF. The DNA of the CDR3 is TGTGCCAGCAGCTTACAGAACACTGAAGCTTTCTTT.

This clone was observed a single time. The chain uses TRBV9 and TRBJ2-2; TRBD1 matches 8 bases. V lost 0 bases and J lost 0; bases outside the gene matches: 4. Germline-derived CDR1 and CDR2 are SGDLS and YYNGEE. The CDR3 extends over 17 amino acids. DNA of the CDR3: TGTGCCAGCAGCGTAGGGCCAGGGGGCTCGAACACCGGGGAGCTGTTTTTT. This encodes CASSVGPGGSNTGELFF.

This chain links TRBV5-6 with TRBJ2-5; the D gene is possibly TRBD2 (6 bases). Germline V lookup: CDR1 SGHDT, CDR2 YYEEEE. V lost 1 base, J lost 5 bases, and 18 bases lay in between. The CDR3 spans 16 residues. The CDR3 here is CASSLFGGEVGETQYF. DNA of the CDR3: TGTGCCAGCAGCTTGTTCGGCGGGGAAGTTGGGGAGACCCAGTACTTC.

The CDR3 DNA reads TGTGCCACCAGTAACGTTCGCAGGGAACATACCTACGAGCAGTACTTC. As protein: CATSNVRREHTYEQYF. The chain combines TRBV24-1 with TRBJ2-7; TRBD1 is a possible D gene (5 bases). The CDR3 consists of 16 residues. From germline, CDR1 is KGHDR and CDR2 SFDVKD. With 6 bases removed from V and 2 bases from J, the gap between germline ends came to 19 bases.

J is TRBJ2-1 and V is TRBV5-1, with TRBD2 matching over 12 bases. With 0 bases clipped from V and 12 bases from J, the junction kept 7 bases outside the gene matches. CDR3 length: 15 amino acids. The germline CDR1 and CDR2 sequences are SGHRS and YFSETQ. The chain's CDR3 is CASSLAPSGRVVQFF. Written as DNA, the CDR3 is TGCGCCAGCAGCTTGGCACCTAGCGGGAGGGTTGTGCAGTTCTTC.

CDR3 sequence: CASSLDRRTDTQYF. The DNA of the CDR3 is TGTGCCAGCAGCCTAGACAGGCGCACAGATACGCAGTATTTT. The V and J genes are TRBV5-5 and TRBJ2-3; a weak D match, TRBD1 (6 bases). CDR3 length: 14 amino acids. Deletions cut 4 bases from V and 1 base from J, with 10 bases between. Germline V CDR1 and CDR2: SGHKS, YYEKEE (reference sequence). The variable domain in full, with the rest retrieved from reference TRBV5-5 and TRBJ2-3, is DAGVTQSPTHLIKTRGQQVTLRCSPISGHKSVSWYQQVLGQGPQFIFQYYEKEERGRGNFPDRFSARQFPNYSSELNVNALLLGDSALYLCASSLDRRTDTQYFGPGTRLTVL.

J is TRBJ2-3 and V is TRBV24-1, with D hard to call. This CDR3 is 13 amino acids long. V was cut by 1 base and J by 3 bases, with 4 bases left in between. Germline-derived CDR1 and CDR2 are KGHDR and SFDVKD. The CDR3, as DNA: TGTGCCACCAGTGATTTCAGGACAGATACGCAGTATTTT. The encoded protein is CATSDFRTDTQYF.

The chain employs TRBV30 and TRBJ1-6, with D hard to call. Per the germline V gene, CDR1 is GTSNPN and CDR2 is SVGIG (reference sequence). The CDR3 loop spans 14 amino acids. Trimming cost V 1 base and J 4 bases, with 8 bases left between them. The CDR3 spells CAWSEHPYNSPLHF. DNA of the CDR3: TGTGCCTGGAGTGAACACCCTTATAATTCACCCCTCCACTTT. Using reference TRBV30 and TRBJ1-6 for the parts outside the CDR3, the full variable domain is SQTIHQWPATLVQPVGSPLSLECTVEGTSNPNLYWYRQAAGRGLQLLFYSVGIGQISSEVPQNLSASRPQDRQFILSSKKLLLSDSGFYLCAWSEHPYNSPLHFGNGTRLTVT.

The chain carries TRBV10-2 and TRBJ1-5; a weak D match, TRBD1 (5 bases). The germline gives CDR1 WSHSY, CDR2 SAAADI. The CDR3 covers 12 residues. V was shortened by 10 bases and J by 5 bases, with 12 bases between the two germline ends. Written as DNA, the CDR3 is TGCGCCACCACCTCGGGGGATCAGCCCCAGCATTTT. It is translated as CATTSGDQPQHF.

This rearrangement joins TRBV11-3 to TRBJ2-1, with TRBD2 matching over 14 bases. Germline V gene sequence: CDR1 SGHNT, CDR2 YENEEA. After removal of 5 bases from V and 9 bases from J, the junction contained 6 bases not matched to a gene. The CDR3 is 15 residues long. The CDR3 loop is CASSPRTSGRSEQFF. The CDR3 region has the DNA TGTGCCAGCAGCCCCAGGACTAGCGGGAGGTCTGAGCAGTTCTTC.

The sample holds one count of this clone. The genes are TRBV28 and TRBJ2-3; D is undetermined. Trimming shortened V by 6 bases and J by 13 bases, and 17 bases separated the two germline ends. CDR3 length: 12 residues. Germline assignment: CDR1 MDHEN and CDR2 SYDVKM. The CDR3 sequence: CASRTNPSRKYF. DNA of the CDR3: TGTGCCAGCAGGACAAACCCCTCCCGGAAGTATTTT.

Note on this clone: One end of the junction does not line up with germline, which may come from a read error. The chain combines TRBV7-7 with TRBJ2-3; D call uncertain. Germline lookup yields CDR1 SSHAT and CDR2 FNYEAQ (reference sequence). The CDR3 length is 15 residues. DNA for the CDR3: TGTGCTAGCAGCTTAGTCGGTTCTAGCACAGATACGCAGTATTTT. Its protein is CASSLVGSSTDTQYF.

This chain connects TRBV6-5 to TRBJ2-1; 7 bases map to TRBD2. Germline loops: CDR1 MNHEY, CDR2 SVGAGI. CDR3 length: 15 amino acids. Losses at the gene ends were 2 bases for V and 5 bases for J; bases not matched to a gene: 6. CDR3 bases: TGTGCCAGCAGTTACGGGGGAGGGCTGAACAATGAGCAGTTCTTC. Residues: CASSYGGGLNNEQFF.

V is TRBV10-3 and J is TRBJ2-7; 7 nucleotides match TRBD1. V dropped 4 bases and J dropped 1; count of bases not matched to a gene: 4. CDR1 and CDR2 (germline): ENHRY, SYGVKD. The CDR3 spans 14 residues. The CDR3 DNA is TGTGCCATCAGTGTCCAGACAGGGTCCTACGAGCAGTACTTC. Residues: CAISVQTGSYEQYF.

V is TRBV30 and J is TRBJ2-1; 7 nucleotides line up with TRBD1. With 5 bases clipped from V and 4 bases from J, the junction kept 11 bases outside the gene matches. The CDR3 length is 15 residues. From germline, CDR1 is GTSNPN and CDR2 SVGIG (reference sequence). The CDR3 nucleotides are TGTGCCTGGCACCCGGACAGGCCAATTTACAATGAGCAGTTCTTC. Translating gives CAWHPDRPIYNEQFF.

The table lists this clone with a few counts. The chain couples TRBV18 to TRBJ1-5; no reliable D call. The germline CDR1 and CDR2 sequences are KGHSH and LQKENI. Trimming removed 6 bases at V and 3 bases at J, with 12 bases between. The CDR3 consists of 14 residues. The CDR3 DNA sequence: TGTGCCAGCTCGGGCTTGGCACTCAATCAGCCCCAGCATTTT. Protein: CASSGLALNQPQHF.